The sequence of this T cell receptor beta chain was determined in a study of blood T cell repertoires in COVID-19. Study information: PBMCs, B-cell-depleted T cells, or T cells were the source of the cDNA or gDNA that made up the material.

The CDR3 sequence is 15 residues long. The germline V gene encodes CDR1 MGHDK and CDR2 SYGVNS. V trimming: 3 bases; J trimming: 8 bases; junction bases outside the gene matches: 7. This table comes from immunoSEQ multiplex PCR, and its TCRdb copy is limited to in-frame clones, with some not included. This sample has around 100,000 clones, with approximately 90% found just once. The sequencing input was peripheral blood. This clonotype originated in a man over 45 with acute or convalescent COVID-19. The chain combines TRBV25-1 with TRBJ2-4; 10 bases line up with TRBD1. The CDR3 coding sequence is TGTGCCAGCAGTGACTACCGGGACAGGGGTTACATTCAGTACTTC. This sequence encodes CASSDYRDRGYIQYF. The entire variable domain, with the rest obtained from reference TRBV25-1 and TRBJ2-4, is as follows: EADIYQTPRYLVIGTGKKITLECSQTMGHDKMYWYQQDPGMELHLIHYSYGVNSTEKGDLSSESTVSRIRTEHFPLTLESARPSHTSQYLCASSDYRDRGYIQYFGAGTRLSVL.